The 17 T cell receptor beta chains listed next were all sequenced from one sample in a study of OX40 agonist ivuxolimab in advanced cancers. Profiling relied on immunoSEQ multiplex PCR, and the TCRdb table lists in-frame clones only, not all of them. Here the sample spans about 60,000 clones, about nine tenths being singletons. This sample comprised CD4+ or CD8+ T cells sorted from blood, obtained in a trial of the OX40 agonist ivuxolimab. The source of these receptors is an adult with an advanced solid tumor such as melanoma, head and neck, liver or kidney cancer.

This clone was observed once. The rearrangement links TRBV10-2 to TRBJ2-1; 11 positions agree with TRBD2. The germline CDR1 and CDR2 sequences are WSHSY and SAAADI. The CDR3 is 14 amino acids. V trimming: 9 bases; J trimming: 9 bases; junction bases outside the gene matches: 10. CDR3 sequence (DNA): TGCGCCAGTGCTCCGGGACTAGCGGTCCGTGAGCAGTTCTTC. It specifies CASAPGLAVREQFF.

The chain links TRBV28 to TRBJ1-6; 10 bases agree with TRBD1. Germline V gives CDR1 MDHEN, CDR2 SYDVKM. The V segment lost 5 bases and the J segment 10 bases; nucleotides outside the gene matches: 8. This CDR3 region has 15 residues. CDR3 in DNA: TGTGCCAGCAGTCACGGGACAGGGGTAGGCTCACCCCTCCACTTT. Protein sequence: CASSHGTGVGSPLHF.

The rearrangement joins TRBV11-2 to TRBJ2-3; TRBD1 agrees at 11 bases. The CDR3 is 17 amino acids. CDR1 and CDR2 (germline): SGHAT, FQNNGV. V lost 3 bases to trimming and J lost 3 bases; unmatched junction nucleotides: 8. Here the CDR3 reads CASSFLGQGASTDTQYF. As DNA, the CDR3 is TGTGCCAGCAGCTTCCTCGGACAGGGGGCTTCTACAGATACGCAGTATTTT.

V is TRBV19 and J is TRBJ2-7; possible D gene TRBD1, 6 bases. This CDR3 is 14 amino acids long. V lost 5 bases and J lost 2, with 13 bases in between. Germline values: CDR1 LNHDA, CDR2 SQIVND (reference sequence). Written as DNA, the CDR3 is TGTGCCAGTAGTTGGACAGCGAAGGCCTACGAGCAGTACTTC. Amino acids: CASSWTAKAYEQYF.

The chain couples TRBV2 to TRBJ2-3, with TRBD2 identical over 8 bases. CDR3 length equals 16 residues. Germline loops: CDR1 SNHLY, CDR2 FYNNEI. V lost 5 bases and J lost 0; bases outside the gene matches: 7. The CDR3 reads CASSLLAASSTDTQYF. The CDR3 coding sequence is TGTGCCAGCAGTTTACTAGCGGCGTCTAGCACAGATACGCAGTATTTT.

V usage is TRBV9 and J usage is TRBJ2-3; D is uncertain. CDR1 and CDR2 (germline): SGDLS, YYNGEE. This CDR3 has 15 amino acids. Trimming took 0 bases from V and 0 from J, leaving 8 bases between them. CDR3 residues: CASSVEGSSTDTQYF. In DNA, the CDR3 is TGTGCCAGCAGCGTAGAGGGTAGCAGCACAGATACGCAGTATTTT. The whole variable domain, remainder taken from reference TRBV9 and TRBJ2-3, is DSGVTQTPKHLITATGQRVTLRCSPRSGDLSVYWYQQSLDQGLQFLIQYYNGEERAKGNILERFSAQQFPDLHSELNLSSLELGDSALYFCASSVEGSSTDTQYFGPGTRLTVL.

The chain combines TRBV5-1 with TRBJ1-1; TRBD1 might be the D (5 bases). The CDR3 has 14 amino acids. V shed 0 bases and J shed 0 bases, with 6 bases lying between them. Germline loops: CDR1 SGHRS, CDR2 YFSETQ. The chain's CDR3 is CASSLEGMNTEAFF. The CDR3 DNA sequence: TGCGCCAGCAGCTTGGAGGGGATGAACACTGAAGCTTTCTTT.

This chain uses TRBV11-2 with TRBJ1-3; D perhaps matches TRBD1 (6 bases). Trimming left V 3 bases short and J 4 bases short, with 16 bases between. Germline assignment: CDR1 SGHAT and CDR2 FQNNGV. The CDR3 extends over 16 amino acids. This CDR3 reads CASSLGGWGAGNTIYF. The CDR3 region has the DNA TGTGCCAGCAGCTTGGGGGGCTGGGGTGCAGGAAACACCATATATTTT. The full variable domain, with the rest looked up from reference TRBV11-2 and TRBJ1-3, is EAGVAQSPRYKIIEKRQSVAFWCNPISGHATLYWYQQILGQGPKLLIQFQNNGVVDDSQLPKDRFSAERLKGVDSTLKIQPAKLEDSAVYLCASSLGGWGAGNTIYFGEGSWLTVV.

This sequence joins TRBV5-8 and TRBJ2-5, with D maybe TRBD1 (6 bases). Per germline, CDR1 SGHTS and CDR2 YDEGEE. There are 14 residues in the CDR3. Trimming removed 1 base from V and 2 bases from J, with 9 bases in between. This chain's CDR3 is CASSLSDSQETQYF. CDR3 coding DNA: TGTGCCAGCAGCTTGTCGGACAGTCAAGAGACCCAGTACTTC.

The chain joins TRBV5-6 to TRBJ1-1; 9 bases are shared with TRBD1. CDR3 length: 18 residues. V dropped 4 bases and J dropped 5; count of bases not matched to a gene: 18. Germline CDR1 SGHDT, CDR2 YYEEEE. The CDR3 DNA reads as TGTGCCAGCAGCATTCCCGGGACAGGGAATCGTTTCGGGACTGAAGCTTTCTTT. It specifies CASSIPGTGNRFGTEAFF. The variable domain in full, completed from reference TRBV5-6 and TRBJ1-1, reads DAGVTQSPTHLIKTRGQQVTLRCSPKSGHDTVSWYQQALGQGPQFIFQYYEEEERQRGNFPDRFSGHQFPNYSSELNVNALLLGDSALYLCASSIPGTGNRFGTEAFFGQGTRLTVV.

This clone has more than one count but fewer than ten. The CDR3 DNA reads TGTGCCAGCAGCGTGGTAAACAGGGGGAACACTGAAGCTTTCTTT. This encodes CASSVVNRGNTEAFF. This chain connects TRBV13 to TRBJ1-1; 7 nucleotides match TRBD1. This CDR3 region has 15 residues. Germline CDR1 reads PRHDT; CDR2 reads FYEKMQ (reference sequence). Trimming removed 5 bases from V and 1 base from J; junction bases left unmatched: 7.

The chain combines TRBV6-4 with TRBJ2-2; weak D call: TRBD2 (6 bases). V was clipped by 0 bases and J by 1 base, with 6 bases between them. The CDR3 covers 15 residues. Germline V gives CDR1 MRHNA, CDR2 SNTAGT. CDR3 loop: CASSDSSGNTGELFF. CDR3 sequence (DNA): TGTGCCAGCAGTGACTCTAGCGGGAACACCGGGGAGCTGTTTTTT.

The chain couples TRBV4-1 to TRBJ2-7, with D possibly matching TRBD2 (6 bases). V lost 5 bases, J lost 3 bases, and 11 bases lay in between. This CDR3 is built from 13 residues. Germline V gives CDR1 MGHRA, CDR2 YSYEKL. CDR3 DNA: TGCGCCAGCAGCTACGGGACTGGCTACGAGCAGTACTTC. This codes for CASSYGTGYEQYF.

This sequence joins TRBV11-2 and TRBJ1-1; the D gene is possibly TRBD1 (5 bases). V was shortened by 1 base and J by 5 bases, with 8 bases between the two germline ends. This CDR3 contains 13 residues. Germline CDR1 reads SGHAT; CDR2 reads FQNNGV. CDR3 protein: CASSLGGWTEAFF. CDR3 sequence (DNA): TGTGCCAGCAGCTTAGGGGGGTGGACTGAAGCTTTCTTT.

The V gene is TRBV28, the J gene TRBJ2-3; D is possibly TRBD2 (5 bases). V lost 2 bases, J lost 2 bases, and 20 bases lay in between. This CDR3 is 18 amino acids long. CDR1 is MDHEN and CDR2 is SYDVKM in the germline V gene. This chain's CDR3 is CASSLPSGSVLPTDTQYF. CDR3 DNA: TGTGCCAGCAGTTTACCATCGGGATCCGTGTTACCCACAGATACGCAGTATTTT.

V gene TRBV29-1 combines with J gene TRBJ2-1, with D unclear. CDR3 length: 11 amino acids. The V end lost 7 bases, the J end lost 9 bases, and 13 bases lay between the germline ends. Per the germline V gene, CDR1 is SQVTM and CDR2 is ANQGSEA. Written as DNA, the CDR3 is TGCAGCGCCCCGCACCGGAGTGAGCAGTTCTTC. Translating gives CSAPHRSEQFF.

This sequence joins TRBV4-1 and TRBJ2-2; D is perhaps TRBD1 (5 bases). Trimming pared 2 bases from V and 6 bases from J, leaving 13 bases between. CDR1 and CDR2 (germline): MGHRA, YSYEKL. This CDR3 spans 15 amino acids. The CDR3 region is CASSQISLGAGELFF. The CDR3 DNA is TGCGCCAGCAGCCAAATAAGCTTAGGGGCCGGGGAGCTGTTTTTT.